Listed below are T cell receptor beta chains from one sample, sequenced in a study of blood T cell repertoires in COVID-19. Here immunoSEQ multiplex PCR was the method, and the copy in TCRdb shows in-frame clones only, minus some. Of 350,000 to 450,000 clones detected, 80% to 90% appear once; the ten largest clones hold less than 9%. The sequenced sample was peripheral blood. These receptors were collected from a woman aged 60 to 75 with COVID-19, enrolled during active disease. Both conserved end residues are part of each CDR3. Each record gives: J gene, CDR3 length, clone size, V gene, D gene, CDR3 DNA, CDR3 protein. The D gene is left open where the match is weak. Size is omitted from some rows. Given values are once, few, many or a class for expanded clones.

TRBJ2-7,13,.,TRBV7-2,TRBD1,TGTGCCAGCAGCCTGGGACAGATATACGAGCAGTACTTC,CASSLGQIYEQYF
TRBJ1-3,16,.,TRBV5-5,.,TGTGCCAGCAGCCTCGTCTTCGGGAGCTCTGGAAACACCATATATTTT,CASSLVFGSSGNTIYF
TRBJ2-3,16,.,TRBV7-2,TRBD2,TGTGCCAGCAGCTTAGTTTCCGGGACTAGCGCAGATACGCAGTATTTT,CASSLVSGTSADTQYF
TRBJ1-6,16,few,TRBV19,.,TGTGCCAGTAGTATGAACTCGGGGTCCTATAATTCACCCCTCCACTTT,CASSMNSGSYNSPLHF
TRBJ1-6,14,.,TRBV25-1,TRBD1,TGTGCCAGCAGTGAGGACAGGGCCAATTCACCCCTCCACTTT,CASSEDRANSPLHF
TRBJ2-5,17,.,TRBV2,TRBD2,TGTGCCAGCAGTGAAACCCCTGTACGGGGGGGCATGAAGACCCAGTACTTC,CASSETPVRGGMKTQYF
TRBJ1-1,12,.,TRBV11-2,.,TGTGCCAGCAGCCCAAATTGGCAACGAGCTTTCTTT,CASSPNWQRAFF
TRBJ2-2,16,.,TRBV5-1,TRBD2,TGCGCCAGCAGCCCGTTGGGGGGGAAATCCACCGGGGAGCTGTTTTTT,CASSPLGGKSTGELFF
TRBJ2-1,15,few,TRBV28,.,TGTGCCAGCACCAGAGGGGGGGGGTCCTACAATGAGCAGTTCTTC,CASTRGGGSYNEQFF
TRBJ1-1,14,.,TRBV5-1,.,TGCGCCAGCAGCCCCTGGACTGGGAACACTGAAGCTTTCTTT,CASSPWTGNTEAFF
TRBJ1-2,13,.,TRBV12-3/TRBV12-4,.,TGTGCCAGCAGTTTAAATTGGGGCAGTCCCTACACCTTC,CASSLNWGSPYTF
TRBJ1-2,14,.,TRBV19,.,TGTGCCAGTAAATTCTCAAAGGGGTCTCATGGCTACACCTTC,CASKFSKGSHGYTF
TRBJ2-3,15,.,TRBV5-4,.,TGTGCCAGCAGCTTGGAGGCAGGGAGCACAGATACGCAGTATTTT,CASSLEAGSTDTQYF
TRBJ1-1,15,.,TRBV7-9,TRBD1,TGTGCCAGCAGCTTAAGACAGGGTTCCAACACTGAAGCTTTCTTT,CASSLRQGSNTEAFF
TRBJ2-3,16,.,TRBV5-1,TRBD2,TGCGCCAGCAGCCCCGGACTAGCGGGGGCCGCAGATACGCAGTATTTT,CASSPGLAGAADTQYF
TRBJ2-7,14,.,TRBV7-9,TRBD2,TGTGCCAGCAGCTTTGGGACTAGCGGGGACGAGCAGTACTTC,CASSFGTSGDEQYF
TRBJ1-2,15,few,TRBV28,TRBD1,TGTGCCAGCAGCCCCTGGACAGGGAGAGTCTATGGCTACACCTTC,CASSPWTGRVYGYTF
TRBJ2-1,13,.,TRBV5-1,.,TGCGCCAGCAGCTTGAAACAATACAATGAGCAGTTCTTC,CASSLKQYNEQFF
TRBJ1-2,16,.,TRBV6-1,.,TGTGCCAGCAGTGGAAGGAACACCGGTCTAAGTAGCGGCTACACCTTC,CASSGRNTGLSSGYTF
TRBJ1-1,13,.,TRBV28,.,TGTGCCAGCATTTCCCCGGGGGAAACAGAAGCTTTCTTT,CASISPGETEAFF